A single sample is the source of the 25 T cell receptor beta chains below, sequenced in a study of CD8+ T cells in alopecia areata. The authors extracted RNA and reverse transcribed it into cDNA as the sequencing template. Only in-frame clones appear in the TCRdb table, and some are missing; sequencing was by immunoSEQ multiplex PCR. Among some 150,000 clones listed, approximately 59% were seen once. Treatment denoted: oral pan-JAK inhibitor, 5-10 mg twice daily. Specimen: CD4+ T cells sorted from blood, collected at approximately week 56, from a patient treated with tofacitinib. The receptors here all came from a human donor with alopecia areata.

The chain is built from TRBV29-1 and TRBJ1-2; possibly TRBD1 for D (5 bases). CDR1 is SQVTM and CDR2 is ANQGSEA in the germline V gene. The length of the CDR3 is 14 residues. Between the trimmed V and J ends, which lost 3 bases and 3 bases, there was a span of 14 bases. This chain's CDR3 is CSVERGGSDYGYTF. CDR3 sequence (DNA): TGCAGCGTTGAGCGCGGGGGTTCGGACTATGGCTACACCTTC.

The sample holds a few counts of this clone. This chain links TRBV6-1 with TRBJ1-5; tentatively, D is TRBD1 (6 bases). CDR1 is MNHNS, CDR2 SASEGT, per germline. The CDR3 is 13 residues long. Deletions cut 10 bases from V and 0 bases from J, with 10 bases between. The CDR3 here is CATTGYSNQPQHF. CDR3 DNA: TGTGCCACCACAGGGTATAGCAATCAGCCCCAGCATTTT.

This clone showed up just a few times. The rearrangement uses TRBV29-1 and TRBJ2-4, with a possible D match to TRBD2 (5 bases). V was pared by 5 bases and J by 6 bases, with 17 bases between. This CDR3 has 14 amino acids. Per the germline V gene, CDR1 is SQVTM and CDR2 is ANQGSEA. This CDR3 is CSVSPVGRGNIQYF. The DNA for the CDR3 is TGCAGCGTTAGTCCGGTGGGGAGAGGAAACATTCAGTACTTC.

This clone was recorded only once. V and J are TRBV30 and TRBJ1-2, with D perhaps matching TRBD1 (5 bases). Germline V CDR1 and CDR2: GTSNPN, SVGIG (reference sequence). The V end was cut by 0 bases, the J end by 8 bases, with 10 bases between. The CDR3 covers 12 residues. The CDR3 spells CAWSVSGTGYTF. The CDR3 region has the DNA TGTGCCTGGAGTGTATCAGGGACCGGCTACACCTTC.

V is TRBV29-1 and J is TRBJ2-7; TRBD2 aligns across 12 bases. Germline-derived CDR1 and CDR2 are SQVTM and ANQGSEA. The V segment lost 6 bases and the J segment 4 bases; nucleotides outside the gene matches: 4. The CDR3 is made up of 13 amino acids. CDR3 in amino acids: CSVAGLAGYEQYF. In nucleotides, the CDR3 is TGCAGCGTCGCCGGACTAGCGGGGTACGAGCAGTACTTC.

This clone appeared once. The V call is TRBV30, the J call TRBJ2-1; 8 nucleotides agree with TRBD1. V was pared by 5 bases and J by 9 bases, with 3 bases of the junction left unmatched. The CDR3 consists of 11 residues. The germline gives CDR1 GTSNPN, CDR2 SVGIG (reference sequence). Here the CDR3 reads CAWGQGGEQFF. The CDR3 DNA sequence: TGTGCCTGGGGACAGGGAGGTGAGCAGTTCTTC.

This clone was found a few times. The chain links TRBV7-3 to TRBJ2-5; D unresolved. CDR1 SGHTA and CDR2 FQGTGA come from the germline V gene. V was pared by 1 base and J by 5 bases, with 8 bases between. The CDR3 covers 13 residues. The CDR3 region has the DNA TGTGCCAGCAGCTTAAGATGGGCCGAGACCCAGTACTTC. It specifies CASSLRWAETQYF.

In its sample, this clone was seen a few times. The rearrangement uses TRBV30 and TRBJ2-1, with TRBD1 identical over 10 bases. The V and J ends lost 3 bases and 3 bases, in that order; junction bases with no gene match: 5. The CDR3 has 15 amino acids. Germline CDR1 reads GTSNPN; CDR2 reads SVGIG (reference sequence). CDR3 in amino acids: CAWRPGQGFYNEQFF. CDR3 sequence (DNA): TGTGCCTGGAGACCGGGACAGGGGTTCTACAATGAGCAGTTCTTC.

This clone came up a few times. The V call is TRBV28, the J call TRBJ1-5, with TRBD1 as a possible D gene (5 bases). The V gene's germline CDR1 is MDHEN and CDR2 SYDVKM. This CDR3 is built from 11 residues. Trimming cost V 3 bases and J 9 bases, with 6 bases left between them. The DNA of the CDR3 is TGTGCCAGCAGTTTGAGGGGGCCCCAGCATTTT. Translated, it gives CASSLRGPQHF.

This sequence joins TRBV4-1 and TRBJ1-6; 7 bases fit TRBD1. Per the germline V gene, CDR1 is MGHRA and CDR2 is YSYEKL. The V and J ends lost 4 bases and 7 bases, in that order; junction bases with no gene match: 10. This CDR3 spans 16 amino acids. DNA for the CDR3: TGCGCCAGCAGCCTCAGGCGACAGGGAGGAAATTCACCCCTCCACTTT. It specifies CASSLRRQGGNSPLHF.

The rearrangement uses TRBV6-5 and TRBJ2-5, with D unclear. The CDR3 is 15 residues long. Trimming pared 1 base from V and 1 base from J, leaving 10 bases between. Germline CDR1 reads MNHEY; CDR2 reads SVGAGI. The CDR3 bases are TGTGCCAGCAGTTACTTTATAGGCACCCAAGAGACCCAGTACTTC. Translation gives CASSYFIGTQETQYF.

As concerns this clone: Its ends do not fully match the called genes, so a read error is possible. At the DNA level, this CDR3 is encoded by other sequences in the same sample as well. The CDR3 region has the DNA TGTGCCAGTAGCTTAACAGGGACTACCTACGAGCAGTACTTC. Protein sequence: CASSLTGTTYEQYF. The chain links TRBV7-2 to TRBJ2-7; D possibly corresponds to TRBD2 (7 bases). Germline V lookup: CDR1 SGHTA, CDR2 FQGNSA. CDR3 length equals 14 residues.

This clone was seen more than once but under ten times. This chain joins TRBV6-5 and TRBJ1-2; TRBD1 is a possible D gene (6 bases). Germline CDR1 MNHEY, CDR2 SVGAGI. This CDR3 contains 13 residues. Deletions cut 5 bases from V and 4 bases from J, with 11 bases between. DNA of the CDR3: TGTGCCAGCAGTCAAGCAGGGGTCTATGGCTACACCTTC. This translates into CASSQAGVYGYTF.

The J gene is TRBJ2-7, the V gene TRBV29-1; 9 positions agree with TRBD1. CDR3 size: 15 residues. The V and J ends lost 7 bases and 6 bases, in that order; junction bases with no gene match: 16. Germline-derived CDR1 and CDR2 are SQVTM and ANQGSEA. The CDR3 loop reads CSAAPYGTGRSEQYF. The CDR3 DNA sequence: TGCAGCGCCGCACCTTACGGGACAGGGAGAAGCGAGCAGTACTTC.

V and J are TRBV30 and TRBJ1-4; D is unclear. The CDR3 is 12 amino acids. Looked up from germline, CDR1 is GTSNPN and CDR2 is SVGIG (reference sequence). The V end was cut by 0 bases, the J end by 10 bases, with 9 bases between. This CDR3 reads CAWSVDQGKLFF. In DNA form, the CDR3 reads TGTGCCTGGAGTGTAGACCAAGGAAAACTGTTTTTT.

V is TRBV6-5 and J is TRBJ1-6; TRBD1 agrees at 12 bases. Germline CDR1 MNHEY, CDR2 SVGAGI. The CDR3 runs to 16 residues. After removal of 4 bases from V and 7 bases from J, the junction contained 5 bases not matched to a gene. This CDR3 reads CASSSGQGARNSPLHF. The CDR3 nucleotides read TGTGCCAGCAGTTCGGGACAGGGGGCGAGGAATTCACCCCTCCACTTT.

The rearrangement links TRBV5-6 to TRBJ2-1; unclear D gene. This CDR3 comprises 11 residues. Trimming cost V 3 bases and J 8 bases, with 6 bases left between them. Germline V CDR1 and CDR2: SGHDT, YYEEEE. As DNA, the CDR3 is TGTGCCAGCAGCTGGGCGGATGAGCAGTTCTTC. Its protein is CASSWADEQFF.

The V gene is TRBV27, the J gene TRBJ2-5; D is uncertain. Trimming stripped 5 bases from V and 1 base from J, with 8 bases between. CDR3 length: 13 residues. Germline V gene lookup returns CDR1 MNHEY and CDR2 SMNVEV (reference sequence). The CDR3 bases are TGTGCCAGCAGTATCTCCTTCCAAGAGACCCAGTACTTC. The encoded protein is CASSISFQETQYF.

V usage is TRBV4-1 and J usage is TRBJ1-4, with D uncertain. In germline, CDR1 is MGHRA, CDR2 YSYEKL. V was clipped by 4 bases and J by 3 bases, with 18 bases between them. This CDR3 contains 17 residues. CDR3 in DNA: TGCGCCAGCAGCCTGCCCCCACCGCGCGGGGCTAATGAAAAACTGTTTTTT. As protein: CASSLPPPRGANEKLFF.

The V and J genes are TRBV4-2 and TRBJ2-6, with D unclear. This CDR3 contains 16 residues. CDR1 is LGHNA, CDR2 YNFKEQ, per germline. V lost 0 bases and J lost 1, with 7 bases in between. The CDR3 DNA reads as TGTGCCAGCAGCCAAGAGATAGGGTCTGGGGCCAACGTCCTGACTTTC. Protein sequence: CASSQEIGSGANVLTF.

This chain joins TRBV29-1 and TRBJ1-1, with TRBD1 matching over 10 bases. Germline loops: CDR1 SQVTM, CDR2 ANQGSEA. The V segment lost 6 bases and the J segment 0 bases; nucleotides outside the gene matches: 10. The CDR3 is 16 residues long. The CDR3 DNA is TGCAGCGTCGTGGGGGTGACAGGGGGCATGAACACTGAAGCTTTCTTT. Protein product: CSVVGVTGGMNTEAFF.

The chain is built from TRBV5-1 and TRBJ2-5, with D perhaps TRBD1 or TRBD2 (7 bases each). V was cut by 5 bases and J by 1 base, with 18 bases left in between. The CDR3 is made up of 16 amino acids. Looked up from germline, CDR1 is SGHRS and CDR2 is YFSETQ. Written as DNA, the CDR3 is TGCGCCAGCAGTCGTACGGGGGGACAGCTCCAAGAGACCCAGTACTTC. Protein sequence: CASSRTGGQLQETQYF. Looking up the rest from reference TRBV5-1 and TRBJ2-5 gives the full variable domain: KAGVTQTPRYLIKTRGQQVTLSCSPISGHRSVSWYQQTPGQGLQFLFEYFSETQRNKGNFPGRFSGRQFSNSRSEMNVSTLELGDSALYLCASSRTGGQLQETQYFGPGTRLLVL.

The chain uses TRBV27 and TRBJ2-7; possibly TRBD1 for D (6 bases). In germline, CDR1 is MNHEY, CDR2 SMNVEV (reference sequence). With 6 bases removed from V and 3 bases from J, the gap between germline ends came to 18 bases. The CDR3 totals 15 residues. The CDR3 protein is CASRWRKGVDYEQYF. The CDR3 bases are TGTGCCAGCAGATGGCGGAAGGGGGTGGACTACGAGCAGTACTTC.

J is TRBJ1-1 and V is TRBV29-1, with 8 bases aligning to TRBD1. Germline trimming cut 0 bases from V and 0 bases from J; bases unmatched to any gene: 9. There are 17 residues in the CDR3. In germline, CDR1 is SQVTM, CDR2 ANQGSEA. CDR3 amino acids: CSVEDTGGPLMNTEAFF. CDR3 DNA sequence: TGCAGCGTTGAAGACACAGGGGGGCCTTTGATGAACACTGAAGCTTTCTTT.

The V gene is TRBV4-2, the J gene TRBJ2-1; 11 bases fit TRBD1. Trimming cost V 4 bases and J 5 bases; bases outside gene matches: 4. Germline V gene lookup returns CDR1 LGHNA and CDR2 YNFKEQ. This CDR3 comprises 15 residues. CDR3 amino acids: CASSLGQGVDNEQFF. CDR3 nucleotides: TGTGCCAGCAGCCTGGGACAGGGGGTCGACAATGAGCAGTTCTTC.